What follows describes a single TCR beta chain. The antigen is undetermined. Both 60 Vbeta primers and 13 Jbeta primers went into the PCR. Generated by immunoSEQ multiplex PCR, the TCRdb table keeps only in-frame clones and is missing some. The sample consists of 85,000 to 120,000 clones, more than 65% of them appearing once. The CDR3 is made up of 19 amino acids. Germline V gene lookup returns CDR1 SQVTM and CDR2 ANQGSEA. With 0 bases clipped from V and 1 base from J, the junction kept 18 bases outside the gene matches. The record originates from a study of cytomegalovirus exposure and HLA in healthy donors. Broader study findings: Presence/absence analyses treated sequencing depth as roughly uniform across donors.

Material: PBMCs. The V gene is TRBV29-1, the J gene TRBJ2-7; 7 positions agree with TRBD1. This clonotype originated in a woman between 45 and 60 years old in good health and CMV-seropositive. CDR3 coding DNA: TGCAGCGTTGAAGATCATCATGGGACAGAACATCTAAATTCCTACGAGCAGTACTTC. Its translation: CSVEDHHGTEHLNSYEQYF.